Below, 2 T cell receptor beta chains from the same sample are listed, as sequenced in a study of OX40 agonist ivuxolimab in advanced cancers. Sequencing used immunoSEQ multiplex PCR; TCRdb keeps in-frame clones, though not all of them. The sample has under 95,000 clones; more than 80% are singletons. The specimen was CD4+ or CD8+ T cells sorted from blood, collected in a trial of the OX40 agonist ivuxolimab. The source of these receptors is an adult with an advanced solid tumor such as melanoma, head and neck, liver or kidney cancer.

This clone was observed a single time. V is TRBV2 and J is TRBJ2-1; 7 nucleotides agree with TRBD2. The germline V gene has CDR1 SNHLY and CDR2 FYNNEI. Germline trimming cut 3 bases from V and 5 bases from J; bases unmatched to any gene: 4. This CDR3 spans 14 amino acids. The DNA for the CDR3 is TGTGCCAGCAGTGATGGGGGAGGGGACAATGAGCAGTTCTTC. It encodes CASSDGGGDNEQFF.

This clone occurred once. The genes are TRBV29-1 and TRBJ2-1; 9 bases align to TRBD1. CDR1 is SQVTM, CDR2 ANQGSEA, per germline. J lost 6 bases, V lost 6 bases, and 9 bases had no gene match. The CDR3 totals 14 residues. CDR3 residues: CSVRPGTGTNEQFF. DNA of the CDR3: TGCAGCGTCCGTCCCGGGACAGGGACCAATGAGCAGTTCTTC.